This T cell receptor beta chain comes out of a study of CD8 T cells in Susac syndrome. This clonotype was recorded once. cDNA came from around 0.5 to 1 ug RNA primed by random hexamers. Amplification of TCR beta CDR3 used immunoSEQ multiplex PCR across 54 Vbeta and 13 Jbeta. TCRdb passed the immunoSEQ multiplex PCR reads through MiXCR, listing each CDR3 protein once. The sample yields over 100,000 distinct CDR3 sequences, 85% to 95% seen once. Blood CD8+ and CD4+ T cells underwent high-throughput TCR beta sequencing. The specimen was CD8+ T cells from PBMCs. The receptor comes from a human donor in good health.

DNA for the CDR3: TGTGCCAGCTCTCTGGCGGGAAGAAGGAATGAGCAGTTCTTC. Protein sequence: CASSLAGRRNEQFF. This chain connects TRBV6-2 or TRBV6-3 to TRBJ2-1; possible D gene TRBD2, 6 bases. With 8 bases removed from V and 7 bases from J, the gap between germline ends came to 18 bases. Per the germline V gene, CDR1 is MNHEY and CDR2 is SVGEGT. The CDR3 loop spans 14 amino acids.